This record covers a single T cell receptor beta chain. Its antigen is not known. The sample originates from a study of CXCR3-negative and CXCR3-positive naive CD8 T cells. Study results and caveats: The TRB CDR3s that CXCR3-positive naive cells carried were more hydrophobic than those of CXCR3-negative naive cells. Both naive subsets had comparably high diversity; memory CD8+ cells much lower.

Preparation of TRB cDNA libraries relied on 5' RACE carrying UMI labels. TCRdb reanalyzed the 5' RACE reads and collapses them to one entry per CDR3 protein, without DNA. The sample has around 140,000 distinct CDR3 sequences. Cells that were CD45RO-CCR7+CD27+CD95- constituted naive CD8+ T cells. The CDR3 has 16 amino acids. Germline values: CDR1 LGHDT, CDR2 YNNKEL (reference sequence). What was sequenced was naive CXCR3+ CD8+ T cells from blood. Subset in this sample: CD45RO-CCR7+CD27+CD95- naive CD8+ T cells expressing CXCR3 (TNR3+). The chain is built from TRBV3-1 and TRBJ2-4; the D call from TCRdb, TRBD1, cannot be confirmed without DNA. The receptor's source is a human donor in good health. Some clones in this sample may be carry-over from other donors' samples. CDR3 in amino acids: CASSQGATGLSMIQYF.